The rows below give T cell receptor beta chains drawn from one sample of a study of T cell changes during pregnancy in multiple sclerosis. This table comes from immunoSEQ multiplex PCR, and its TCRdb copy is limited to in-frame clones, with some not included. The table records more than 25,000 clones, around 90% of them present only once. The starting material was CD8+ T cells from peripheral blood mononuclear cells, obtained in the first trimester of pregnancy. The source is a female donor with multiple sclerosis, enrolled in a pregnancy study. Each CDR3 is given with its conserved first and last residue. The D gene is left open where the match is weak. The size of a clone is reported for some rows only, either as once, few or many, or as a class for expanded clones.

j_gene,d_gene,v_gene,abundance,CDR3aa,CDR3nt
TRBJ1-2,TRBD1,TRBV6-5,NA,CASSYKGASGYTF,TGTGCCAGCAGTTACAAGGGGGCAAGTGGCTACACCTTC
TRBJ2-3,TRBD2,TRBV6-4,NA,CASSPGGGAGTDTQYF,TGTGCCAGCAGTCCTGGCGGGGGGGCGGGCACAGATACGCAGTATTTT
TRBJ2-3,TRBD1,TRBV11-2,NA,CASSFETGYTDTQYF,TGTGCCAGCAGCTTTGAGACAGGGTACACAGATACGCAGTATTTT
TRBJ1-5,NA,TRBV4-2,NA,CASSQETELNQPQHF,TGTGCCAGCAGCCAAGAAACGGAGCTCAATCAGCCCCAGCATTTT
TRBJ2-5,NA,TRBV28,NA,CASSLEGANQETQYF,TGTGCCAGCAGTTTGGAGGGGGCCAATCAAGAGACCCAGTACTTC
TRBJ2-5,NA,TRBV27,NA,CASSLGASGDASETQYF,TGTGCCAGCAGTTTAGGGGCGTCAGGGGACGCGTCAGAGACCCAGTACTTC
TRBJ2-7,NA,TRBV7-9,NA,CASSAMDRPSYEQYF,TGTGCCAGCAGCGCTATGGACAGACCCTCCTACGAGCAGTACTTC
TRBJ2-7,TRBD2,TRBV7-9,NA,CASSLGSGSDEQYF,TGTGCCAGCAGCTTGGGTAGCGGGAGTGATGAGCAGTACTTC
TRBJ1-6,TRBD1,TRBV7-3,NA,CASSLAGQGPSPLHF,TGTGCCAGCAGCTTAGCGGGACAGGGCCCTTCACCCCTCCACTTT
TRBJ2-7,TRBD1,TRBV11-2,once,CASSVDRDYEQYF,TGTGCCAGCAGCGTAGACAGGGACTACGAGCAGTACTTC
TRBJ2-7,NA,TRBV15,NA,CATSAGAGSYEQYF,TGTGCCACCAGCGCGGGTGCGGGTTCCTACGAGCAGTACTTC
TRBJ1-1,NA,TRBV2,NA,CASSPQVQGTEAFF,TGTGCCAGCAGTCCGCAGGTCCAAGGCACTGAAGCTTTCTTT
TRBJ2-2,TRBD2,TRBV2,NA,CASSDLAENTGELFF,TGTGCCAGCAGTGACCTAGCGGAGAACACCGGGGAGCTGTTTTTT
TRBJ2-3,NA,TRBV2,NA,CASSDTGLTDTQYF,TGTGCCAGCAGTGATACTGGTCTCACAGATACGCAGTATTTT
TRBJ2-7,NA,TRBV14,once,CASSQETHSYEQYF,TGTGCCAGCAGCCAAGAGACACATTCCTACGAGCAGTACTTC